This T cell receptor beta chain stems from a study of blood T cell repertoires in COVID-19. Study-wide context: Both acute and convalescent COVID-19 samples were obtained from the United States, Italy and Spain.

The CDR3 totals 15 residues. Trimming cost V 2 bases and J 0 bases, with 11 bases left between them. Germline loops: CDR1 GTSNPN, CDR2 SVGIG (reference sequence). Each participant's cohort was designated according to participant-reported clinical history. What the recovered Cohort 3 donors had was two negative PCRs, clearance, or symptom resolution. Profiling relied on immunoSEQ multiplex PCR, and the TCRdb table lists in-frame clones only, not all of them. The repertoire holds 180,000 or so clones, with about 80% as singletons. This clonotype was obtained from a man over 45 who had recovered from COVID-19. Sequencing used PBMCs or T cells enriched from blood (not recorded which). This rearrangement joins TRBV30 to TRBJ1-3, with D hard to call. The CDR3 is CAWSKSRLSGNTIYF. The DNA of the CDR3 is TGTGCCTGGAGTAAGAGCCGCCTCTCTGGAAACACCATATATTTT.